This T cell receptor beta chain was sequenced for a study of tumor-infiltrating lymphocytes in primary liver carcinoma. Study outcomes and limitations: Less overlap was seen in tumor-adjacent and tumor-blood pairs than in tumor region pairs.

Germline DNA was also extracted, and blood RNA derived from unsorted whole blood. The CDR3 is 12 amino acids. J lost 12 bases, V lost 8 bases, and 9 bases had no gene match. Germline lookup yields CDR1 MNHNS and CDR2 SASEGT. Priming with a constant-region primer yielded TCR beta cDNA from around 0.45 ug total RNA. Sequencing libraries for TCR beta derived from three nested multiplex PCR rounds that used slightly modified ARM-PCR. Primers for the first two PCR rounds were TRBV1-TRBV30 forward primers and a C-beta reverse primer (around 10 cycles per round). TCRdb used MiXCR to reprocess the multiplex PCR reads, holding one entry per CDR3 protein. The sample lists 310,000 or so distinct CDR3 sequences; approximately 58% were seen once. This clonotype was observed a few times. Its antigen is unknown.

The sequencing input was peripheral blood. The source of this sequence is a woman between 25 and 40 years old with primary liver carcinoma and hepatitis B virus infection. The chain couples TRBV6-1 to TRBJ2-7; 11 nucleotides agree with TRBD2. The CDR3 sequence is CASRKTSGAPYF. The CDR3 DNA reads TGTGCCAGCCGGAAGACTAGCGGGGCACCGTACTTC.